This T cell receptor beta chain was captured by sequencing in a study of CD8+CD57+ T cells in acquired aplastic anemia. Study in general: Yields of DNA that came from sorted CD4+ and CD8+ cells averaged about 2.9 ug.

The CDR3 is made up of 14 amino acids. Between the trimmed V and J ends, which lost 5 bases and 0 bases, there was a span of 9 bases. In germline, CDR1 is SGHTA, CDR2 FQGTGA. Study-level points and caveats: Patients and healthy controls showed no significant CD8+ Simpson's diversity difference.

Concerning this clonotype itself: What it binds is not known.

TCR beta VDJ and CDR3 were profiled, and genomic DNA was the template. TCRdb re-derived calls from the reads in MiXCR, one entry per CDR3 protein. Seen here are a few hundred thousand distinct CDR3 sequences, almost 50% observed once, and the top ten hold about 20%. Patients chosen for sequencing had shown CD8+CD57+ cell expansion by flow cytometry. As a group, the patients uniformly had severe acquired aplastic anemia. The sequence was collected from a human donor with aplastic anemia. The chain has TRBV7-3 and TRBJ2-3; possibly TRBD1 for D (6 bases). The sample consisted of sorted CD4+, CD8+, or CD8+CD57+ T cells (not recorded which) from PBMCs. CDR3 loop: CASSPRGSTDTQYF. CDR3 bases: TGTGCCAGCAGCCCAAGGGGGAGCACAGATACGCAGTATTTT.